The following is a T cell receptor (beta chain) sequence with its context. This receptor's antigen is unknown. Base qualities are not recorded, but no much larger clone differs from it by a single base. This specimen belongs to a study of memory CD4+ T cells and cytomegalovirus serostatus (dated by TCRdb to about 2019). For context, the study as a whole: The roughly 33 healthy Belgian adults in the cohort included 9 who were CMV seropositive and around 25 who were CMV seronegative. To replicate a published TCR-based CMV serostatus classifier, the researchers sequenced the CD4+ memory TCRbeta repertoires of a Belgian cohort whose cytomegalovirus serostatus was known. The investigation overall reported the following: Among the roughly 160 previously reported CMV-associated TCRbeta sequences, some 69 showed up in the CD4+ memory repertoires, with each one found in between one and five individuals. The results were interpreted as suggesting that the CMV-associated TCR signature is mostly present in the CD4+ memory repertoire. The original-framework classifier achieved a median bootstrapped AUC of 0.95 with a 95% CI of 0.76-1.00 on the Belgian cohort. For CMV serostatus prediction, a median bootstrapped AUC of about 0.94 was reached with the original framework, and a median bootstrapped AUC of about 0.89 was reached with a US-trained random forest. Only CD4+CD45RO+ memory cells were sequenced, in contrast to the original study, in which naive and memory CD4+ and CD8+ populations were covered.

The Quick-DNA Microprep Kit was used to extract genomic DNA from the sorted cells. TCRbeta DNA was amplified with the immunoSEQ hsTCRbeta kit following the manufacturer's protocol. An Illumina MiSeq instrument was used to sequence the TCRbeta libraries. Turning to the authors' computational methods: Once out-of-frame sequences had been removed, 2,200,000 or so distinct TCRbeta sequences were left, which works out to an average of around 73,000 per individual. Two values were used to score each individual: the count of roughly 150 previously reported CMV-associated TCRbeta sequences and the total count of productive distinct TCRbeta sequences. A beta-binomial model was reimplemented in Python, and scikit-learn random forests with default parameters were trained on data from the US cohort. Classifier performance on the Belgian cohort was summarized as median AUC with percentile confidence intervals calculated over 10,000 bootstrap iterations. The source is immuneACCESS, and TCRdb retained only in-frame sequences with V and J called. Part of the clones is not carried over; for the studies checked, unresolved V genes explain less than half of this, and the remainder is unexplained. V, J and clone size derive from that table, while D and trimming were established from the DNA sequence. The sample has 75,000 to 95,000 clones on record, 80% of them singletons. The ten largest account for less than 0.85% of the sample.

Single viable CD3+CD4+CD8-CD45RO+ cells were sorted as memory CD4+ T cells on a FACSAria II. CMV serostatus was determined with a Roche Elecsys assay detecting serum IgG against CMV pp150, pp28, p38 and p52. Once the samples were thawed, total CD4+ T cells were enriched through positive selection using CD4 magnetic microbeads. The samples came from a different study that was designed specifically to examine the CD4+ T cell memory repertoire. Peripheral blood mononuclear cells were isolated and cryopreserved following standard operating procedures; serum was stored at -80 °C. Staining used CD3-PerCP (BW264/56), CD4-APC (RPA-T4), CD45RO-PE (UCHT1) and CD8-Pacific Orange (3B5) antibodies, with Sytox blue excluding non-viable cells. CDR1 is given as KGHSH and CDR2 as LQKENI, both from the germline V gene. V is shortened by 0 bases, J by 4 bases, and the region joining them spans 8 bases. CDR3 length: 14 amino acids, cysteine to phenylalanine. Solely the CDR3 DNA is kept, with 42 bases framed from the first base.

Sequencing input: memory CD4+ T cells from blood. The TCR originated in an adult in good health and CMV-seronegative. Rearrangement joined TRBV18 to TRBJ2-3, with no reliable assignment of the D segment. The CDR3 loop reads CASSPPAPPDTQYF. The nucleotide sequence is given as TGTGCCAGCTCACCACCCGCCCCGCCAGATACGCAGTATTTT.